This T cell receptor (beta chain) was recovered during a study of PD-L1 blockade in urothelial cancer. V lost 5 bases and J lost 3; bases outside the gene matches: 10. This CDR3 has 17 residues. Per the germline V gene, CDR1 is SEHNR and CDR2 is FQNEAQ (reference sequence). Measured with immunoSEQ multiplex PCR; TCRdb has only the in-frame clones, and not every one. The table has more than 90,000 clones, around 93% seen once. Time point in this sample: peripheral blood 6 weeks after treatment start. The rearrangement uses TRBV7-9 and TRBJ2-1; 10 bases agree with TRBD2. The receptor comes from a man aged 55 to 70 with urothelial cancer. Here the sequenced sample was PBMCs, taken around atezolizumab (anti-PD-L1) treatment. The CDR3 here is CASSPRPSGGNYNEQFF. The DNA for the CDR3 is TGTGCCAGCAGCCCCAGACCTAGCGGGGGTAACTACAATGAGCAGTTCTTC.